One sample yielded the 16 T cell receptor beta chains listed below, sequenced in a study of cytomegalovirus exposure and HLA in healthy donors. Sequenced by immunoSEQ multiplex PCR; TCRdb stores in-frame clones only, minus some. The sample has some 77,000 clones, just under 95% seen once. Sequenced material: PBMCs. Every receptor here comes from a young man in good health and CMV-seropositive.

The chain joins TRBV27 to TRBJ2-1, with D possibly being TRBD2 (6 bases). V lost 5 bases to trimming and J lost 13 bases, with 15 bases between them. From germline, CDR1 is MNHEY and CDR2 SMNVEV (reference sequence). The CDR3 contains 12 residues. CDR3: CASSPGTRQQFF. Written as DNA, the CDR3 is TGTGCCAGCAGTCCTGGGACTCGGCAACAGTTCTTC.

About this clone: The junction does not match germline at one end; this may be a read error. The rearrangement joins TRBV7-7 to TRBJ2-3; 13 nucleotides align to TRBD2. Germline V gene sequence: CDR1 SSHAT, CDR2 FNYEAQ (reference sequence). The CDR3 is 16 residues long. CDR3 amino acids: CASSTGLAGDTDTQYF. For the CDR3, the DNA is TGTGCTAGCAGCACCGGACTAGCGGGAGACACAGATACGCAGTATTTT.

V and J are TRBV7-2 and TRBJ1-1; D is perhaps TRBD1 (5 bases). The CDR3 runs to 12 residues. The ends were cut back, 7 bases at V and 8 bases at J, with 14 bases in the middle. Germline V gene lookup returns CDR1 SGHTA and CDR2 FQGNSA. DNA for the CDR3: TGTGCCAGCAAGGGACTACCTGTGGAAGCTTTCTTT. It encodes CASKGLPVEAFF.

The gene calls are TRBV7-8 and TRBJ2-7; tentatively, D is TRBD2 (6 bases). V gave up 5 bases and J gave up 3 bases, with 20 bases separating them. CDR1 and CDR2 (germline): SGHVS, FQNEAQ. This CDR3 region has 16 residues. In nucleotides, the CDR3 is TGTGCCAGCAGCCCTAGACTAGGTGCCTCTAGCTACGAGCAGTACTTC. Amino acids: CASSPRLGASSYEQYF. Together with reference TRBV7-8 and TRBJ2-7, the CDR3 gives the full variable domain: GAGVSQSPRYKVAKRGQDVALRCDPISGHVSLFWYQQALGQGPEFLTYFQNEAQLDKSGLPSDRFFAERPEGSVSTLKIQRTQQEDSAVYLCASSPRLGASSYEQYFGPGTRLTVT.

The J gene is TRBJ1-2, the V gene TRBV6-1; D is perhaps TRBD1 (5 bases). From germline, CDR1 is MNHNS and CDR2 SASEGT. The CDR3 is made up of 13 amino acids. The germline V and J ends were trimmed by 0 bases and 4 bases, with 6 bases remaining between them. Here the CDR3 reads CASSEAGGYGYTF. The CDR3 DNA reads TGTGCCAGCAGTGAAGCGGGGGGCTATGGCTACACCTTC.

The chain uses TRBV5-1 and TRBJ2-3; D ambiguous. V was clipped by 2 bases and J by 0 bases, with 10 bases between them. Germline V gene sequence: CDR1 SGHRS, CDR2 YFSETQ. This CDR3 region has 15 residues. The CDR3 DNA sequence: TGCGCCAGCAGCTTTGGAGACCCCAGCACAGATACGCAGTATTTT. It yields the protein CASSFGDPSTDTQYF.

The chain carries TRBV12-5 and TRBJ2-7; D may be TRBD1 (6 bases). Germline V lookup: CDR1 LGHNT, CDR2 FRNRAP. V was pared by 5 bases and J by 2 bases, with 16 bases between. The CDR3 is made up of 15 amino acids. The CDR3 is CASGGGRGLTYEQYF. The CDR3 bases are TGTGCTAGTGGTGGGGGCAGGGGCTTAACCTACGAGCAGTACTTC.

This rearrangement joins TRBV19 to TRBJ2-2; 9 positions agree with TRBD2. Per the germline V gene, CDR1 is LNHDA and CDR2 is SQIVND (reference sequence). The junction had 3 bases not matched to a gene; V was cut back by 7 bases and J by 0 bases. This CDR3 has 15 amino acids. The CDR3 nucleotides read TGTGCCAGTACGGGACTAGCAGCGAACACCGGGGAGCTGTTTTTT. Translation: CASTGLAANTGELFF.

The chain links TRBV11-1 to TRBJ1-1; D possibly corresponds to TRBD1 (5 bases). V shed 7 bases and J shed 1 base, with 10 bases lying between them. This CDR3 has 13 amino acids. CDR1 and CDR2 from the germline V gene are SGHAT and FQDESV (reference sequence). The CDR3 loop is CASTPQANTEAFF. CDR3 coding DNA: TGTGCCAGCACCCCACAGGCGAACACTGAAGCTTTCTTT. The full variable domain, with the rest looked up from reference TRBV11-1 and TRBJ1-1, is EAEVAQSPRYKITEKSQAVAFWCDPISGHATLYWYRQILGQGPELLVQFQDESVVDDSQLPKDRFSAERLKGVDSTLKIQPAELGDSAMYLCASTPQANTEAFFGQGTRLTVV.

The V gene is TRBV10-3, the J gene TRBJ2-7; perhaps TRBD1 as D (6 bases). Per the germline V gene, CDR1 is ENHRY and CDR2 is SYGVKD. The germline V and J ends were trimmed by 10 bases and 3 bases, with 19 bases remaining between them. CDR3 size: 14 residues. CDR3 nucleotide sequence: TGTGCCACGAACCCCGGGACACAGGACTACGAGCAGTACTTC. It is translated as CATNPGTQDYEQYF.

The rearrangement joins TRBV5-1 to TRBJ1-1; 7 bases are shared with TRBD1. Per germline, CDR1 SGHRS and CDR2 YFSETQ. The CDR3 loop spans 13 amino acids. Losses at the gene ends were 5 bases for V and 4 bases for J; bases not matched to a gene: 5. DNA of the CDR3: TGCGCCAGCAGTTCTGACAGGGCCACTGAAGCTTTCTTT. Amino acid sequence: CASSSDRATEAFF. The full variable domain, rest sourced from reference TRBV5-1 and TRBJ1-1, is KAGVTQTPRYLIKTRGQQVTLSCSPISGHRSVSWYQQTPGQGLQFLFEYFSETQRNKGNFPGRFSGRQFSNSRSEMNVSTLELGDSALYLCASSSDRATEAFFGQGTRLTVV.

The chain employs TRBV5-1 and TRBJ2-1; 11 nucleotides align to TRBD2. Germline V gives CDR1 SGHRS, CDR2 YFSETQ. This CDR3 is built from 19 residues. V shed 0 bases, J shed 0 bases, and the junction held 8 bases outside the gene matches. The CDR3 reads CASSLARTSGSSSYNEQFF. CDR3 DNA sequence: TGCGCCAGCAGCTTGGCCAGGACTAGCGGGTCGAGCTCCTACAATGAGCAGTTCTTC.

This chain uses TRBV28 with TRBJ1-1; D is ambiguous. V shed 5 bases and J shed 4 bases, with 11 bases lying between them. The CDR3 consists of 13 residues. Germline V gene data show CDR1 as MDHEN and CDR2 as SYDVKM. The DNA of the CDR3 is TGTGCCAGCAGTAAGGGAGGAGGCACTGAAGCTTTCTTT. This translates into CASSKGGGTEAFF.

The V and J genes are TRBV7-9 and TRBJ1-2; 7 nucleotides match TRBD1. Germline trimming cut 8 bases from V and 4 bases from J; bases unmatched to any gene: 7. This CDR3 has 13 amino acids. Germline V gene sequence: CDR1 SEHNR, CDR2 FQNEAQ (reference sequence). The CDR3 bases are TGTGCCAGCCGAGGGACAGATCGCTATGGCTACACCTTC. This translates into CASRGTDRYGYTF.

V and J are TRBV7-9 and TRBJ2-4; D remains ambiguous. The CDR3 has 13 residues. The ends were cut back, 1 base at V and 9 bases at J, with 10 bases in the middle. Germline assignment: CDR1 SEHNR and CDR2 FQNEAQ (reference sequence). CDR3 sequence (DNA): TGTGCCAGCAGCTTAGGCGGCGAAGGCATTCAGTACTTC. It encodes CASSLGGEGIQYF.

This rearrangement joins TRBV7-6 to TRBJ2-1; TRBD2 matches 9 bases. The V and J ends lost 4 bases and 2 bases, in that order; junction bases with no gene match: 12. CDR3 size: 18 residues. Germline V gene data show CDR1 as SGHVS and CDR2 as FNYEAQ. The CDR3 is CASSYYSGGRAPYNEQFF. CDR3 sequence (DNA): TGTGCCAGCAGCTACTATTCTGGCGGGAGGGCCCCCTACAATGAGCAGTTCTTC.